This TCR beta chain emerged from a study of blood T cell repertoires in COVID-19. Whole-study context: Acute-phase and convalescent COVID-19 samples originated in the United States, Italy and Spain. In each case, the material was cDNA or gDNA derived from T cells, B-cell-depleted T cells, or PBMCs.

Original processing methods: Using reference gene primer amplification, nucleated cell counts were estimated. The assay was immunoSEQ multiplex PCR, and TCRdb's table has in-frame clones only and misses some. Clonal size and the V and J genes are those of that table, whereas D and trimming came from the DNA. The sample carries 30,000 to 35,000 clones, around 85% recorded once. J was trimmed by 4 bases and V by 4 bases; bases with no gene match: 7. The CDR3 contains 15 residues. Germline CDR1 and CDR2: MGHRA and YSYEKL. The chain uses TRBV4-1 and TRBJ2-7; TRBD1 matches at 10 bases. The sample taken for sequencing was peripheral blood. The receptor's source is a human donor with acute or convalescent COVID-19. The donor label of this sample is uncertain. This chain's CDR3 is CASSRPGQGKYEQYF. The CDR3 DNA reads TGCGCCAGCAGCCGCCCGGGACAGGGGAAGTACGAGCAGTACTTC.